The 26 T cell receptor beta chains below were found in one sample sequenced in a study of blood T cell repertoires in COVID-19. The repertoire was sequenced with immunoSEQ multiplex PCR; TCRdb's copy has only in-frame clones and lacks some. The repertoire includes hundreds of thousands of clones, roughly four fifths of them detected once, and approximately 10% sits in the top ten. Sequencing input: peripheral blood. The receptors here all came from a woman aged 45 to 65 who had recovered from COVID-19.

The chain employs TRBV6-5 and TRBJ1-1; a possible D gene is TRBD1 (6 bases). Trimming took off 6 bases at V and 1 base at J, with 15 bases between the two ends. The germline V gene encodes CDR1 MNHEY and CDR2 SVGAGI. This CDR3 spans 15 amino acids. The CDR3 nucleotides read TGTGCCAGCAGCCCCCGGGGACACCAGAACACTGAAGCTTTCTTT. Its translation is CASSPRGHQNTEAFF.

This clone has only a few counts. This rearrangement joins TRBV3-1 (or the pseudogene TRBV3-2) to TRBJ1-2, with D unclear. In germline, CDR1 is LGHDT, CDR2 YNNKEL (reference sequence). CDR3 length: 13 amino acids. The V gene lost 5 bases and the J gene lost 8 bases, with 15 bases spanning the gap. The CDR3 region has the DNA TGTGCCAGCAGCATAACCGCCGGGATGGGCTACACCTTC. Protein product: CASSITAGMGYTF.

The V gene is TRBV30, the J gene TRBJ1-1; D is uncertain. The V gene lost 3 bases and the J gene lost 5 bases, with 13 bases spanning the gap. In germline, CDR1 is GTSNPN, CDR2 SVGIG (reference sequence). This CDR3 has 13 amino acids. CDR3 in amino acids: CAWRGPGKTEAFF. In nucleotides, the CDR3 is TGTGCCTGGAGGGGTCCGGGGAAAACTGAAGCTTTCTTT.

This clone came up once. The gene calls are TRBV24-1 and TRBJ2-3; 8 nucleotides match TRBD1. The germline V gene has CDR1 KGHDR and CDR2 SFDVKD. The CDR3 is 14 residues long. The V gene end was trimmed by 4 bases and the J gene end by 6 bases; junction bases not matched to a gene: 5. CDR3 bases: TGTGCCACCAGTGACCCGACAGGGGCCGATACGCAGTATTTT. Translation gives CATSDPTGADTQYF.

V is TRBV10-3 and J is TRBJ1-3; D unclear. Germline-derived CDR1 and CDR2 are ENHRY and SYGVKD. Trimming removed 3 bases at V and 4 bases at J, with 16 bases between. This CDR3 is built from 16 residues. The CDR3 region is CAISDSRTRSGNTIYF. Here the CDR3 DNA reads TGTGCCATCAGTGATAGCAGGACTCGCTCGGGAAACACCATATATTTT.

This clone showed up many times. This chain links TRBV4-2 with TRBJ2-7; 10 bases fit TRBD2. Germline V gives CDR1 LGHNA, CDR2 YNFKEQ. The CDR3 totals 16 residues. Trimming took 0 bases from V and 6 from J; bases not matched to a gene: 8. The CDR3 here is CASSQDPSGSVSEQYF. DNA for the CDR3: TGTGCCAGCAGCCAAGACCCTAGCGGGAGTGTCTCCGAGCAGTACTTC.

The gene calls are TRBV6-5 and TRBJ2-7; D might be TRBD2 (6 bases). This CDR3 region has 14 residues. Germline lookup yields CDR1 MNHEY and CDR2 SVGAGI. Trimming took off 7 bases at V and 6 bases at J, with 19 bases between the two ends. CDR3 residues: CASTRLGVGVEQYF. CDR3 DNA: TGTGCCAGCACCAGACTAGGAGTTGGCGTCGAGCAGTACTTC.

This chain links TRBV28 with TRBJ1-1; 9 positions agree with TRBD1. The trim removed 11 bases at V and 6 bases at J, leaving 25 bases unmatched. In germline, CDR1 is MDHEN, CDR2 SYDVKM. The CDR3 has 18 residues. Written as DNA, the CDR3 is TGTGCCCTTTATCCACAGGGGGCGCATTTCGGTGAACTCGCTGAAGCTTTCTTT. It yields the protein CALYPQGAHFGELAEAFF.

This clone was seen just once. This sequence joins TRBV4-1 and TRBJ2-3; TRBD2 agrees at 11 bases. CDR1 MGHRA and CDR2 YSYEKL come from the germline V gene. This CDR3 region has 16 residues. The ends lost 0 bases at V and 3 bases at J; junction bases unmatched: 2. The CDR3 reads CASSQDLAGGTDTQYF. The CDR3 DNA sequence: TGCGCCAGCAGCCAAGATTTAGCGGGAGGGACAGATACGCAGTATTTT.

J is TRBJ2-1 and V is TRBV7-2; 7 nucleotides line up with TRBD1. CDR1 is SGHTA, CDR2 FQGNSA, per germline. The CDR3 totals 15 residues. The V segment lost 4 bases and the J segment 7 bases; nucleotides outside the gene matches: 10. CDR3 in DNA: TGTGCCAGCAGCTCCGGACCGACAGGGTCTAATGAGCAGTTCTTC. This translates into CASSSGPTGSNEQFF.

As DNA, the CDR3 is TGCGCCAGCAGCTTGGGAGGGATAACCTACGAGCAGTACTTC. Protein product: CASSLGGITYEQYF. The genes are TRBV5-1 and TRBJ2-7; TRBD2 might be the D (5 bases). The germline V and J ends were trimmed by 0 bases and 2 bases, with 9 bases remaining between them. Germline V gene data show CDR1 as SGHRS and CDR2 as YFSETQ. The CDR3 totals 14 residues.

The chain recombines TRBV7-3 with TRBJ2-5; 8 nucleotides agree with TRBD1. Germline V lookup: CDR1 SGHTA, CDR2 FQGTGA. The CDR3 loop spans 15 amino acids. The ends lost 4 bases at V and 1 base at J; junction bases unmatched: 5. The CDR3 loop reads CASSSQGAPQETQYF. The CDR3 DNA reads TGTGCCAGCAGCTCTCAGGGGGCGCCCCAAGAGACCCAGTACTTC.

A single count supports this clone. The V call is TRBV19, the J call TRBJ2-1, with TRBD2 matching 14 bases. The trim removed 4 bases at V and 9 bases at J, leaving 2 bases unmatched. The CDR3 has 14 amino acids. Germline lookup yields CDR1 LNHDA and CDR2 SQIVND (reference sequence). The CDR3 coding sequence is TGTGCCAGTAGTAGGACTAGCGGGAGGCGTGAGCAGTTCTTC. This encodes CASSRTSGRREQFF.

V and J are TRBV27 and TRBJ1-1, with 7 bases lining up with TRBD1. The ends lost 8 bases at V and 0 bases at J; junction bases unmatched: 6. The CDR3 length is 14 residues. Per the germline V gene, CDR1 is MNHEY and CDR2 is SMNVEV (reference sequence). The DNA for the CDR3 is TGTGCCAGCGGCTCGACAGGGATGAACACTGAAGCTTTCTTT. Its translation: CASGSTGMNTEAFF.

The gene calls are TRBV6-5 and TRBJ2-1, with TRBD2 as a possible D gene (5 bases). V shed 4 bases and J shed 0 bases, with 10 bases lying between them. Germline CDR1 is MNHEY and CDR2 is SVGAGI. The CDR3 totals 15 residues. CDR3 sequence reads: CASSSLGSSYNEQFF. As DNA, the CDR3 is TGTGCCAGCAGTTCGCTAGGGAGCTCCTACAATGAGCAGTTCTTC.

Turning to this clone: A read error may account for a junction end that differs from germline. This rearrangement joins TRBV10-3 to TRBJ1-6; maybe TRBD1 (5 bases). Germline CDR1 reads ENHRY; CDR2 reads SYGVKD. This CDR3 is built from 17 residues. In DNA form, the CDR3 reads TGTGCCATAAGTGAGTCAGTGGGGGGTGCGGATAATTCACCCCTCCACTTT. Residues: CAISESVGGADNSPLHF.

The V gene is TRBV28, the J gene TRBJ2-4; D remains unclear. Germline V gene lookup returns CDR1 MDHEN and CDR2 SYDVKM. The CDR3 loop spans 16 amino acids. The V end lost 4 bases, the J end lost 0 bases, and 13 bases lay between the germline ends. The CDR3 nucleotides read TGTGCCAGCAGTTCTGGAGCAATCTTAGCCAAAAACATTCAGTACTTC. Residues: CASSSGAILAKNIQYF.

The chain combines TRBV7-2 with TRBJ1-5, with D uncertain. Per the germline V gene, CDR1 is SGHTA and CDR2 is FQGNSA. V was shortened by 5 bases and J by 7 bases, with 18 bases between the two germline ends. The CDR3 is 15 amino acids. CDR3 protein: CASSLQGRALQPQHF. Written as DNA, the CDR3 is TGTGCCAGCAGCCTTCAAGGGAGGGCGTTACAGCCCCAGCATTTT.

The gene calls are TRBV19 and TRBJ1-1; 8 bases fit TRBD1. The V segment lost 2 bases and the J segment 8 bases; nucleotides outside the gene matches: 10. The germline V gene encodes CDR1 LNHDA and CDR2 SQIVND (reference sequence). CDR3 size: 15 residues. CDR3 nucleotides: TGTGCCAGTAGTATAAAGGGCAGGGGGCCGGGGGAAGCTTTCTTT. Protein product: CASSIKGRGPGEAFF.

CDR3 sequence: CASSLVRGGSADTQYF. CDR3 coding DNA: TGTGCCAGCAGCTTAGTACGAGGGGGTAGTGCAGATACGCAGTATTTT. The V and J genes are TRBV11-2 and TRBJ2-3, with D perhaps matching TRBD1 (6 bases). Trimming cost V 1 base and J 4 bases, with 15 bases left between them. CDR3 length: 16 amino acids. Germline V gives CDR1 SGHAT, CDR2 FQNNGV.

The genes are TRBV6-5 and TRBJ1-1; TRBD1 might be the D (6 bases). Deletions cut 0 bases from V and 1 base from J, with 9 bases between. The CDR3 has 15 amino acids. Germline CDR1 reads MNHEY; CDR2 reads SVGAGI. This CDR3 reads CASSYSGGGNTEAFF. Here the CDR3 DNA reads TGTGCCAGCAGTTACTCGGGAGGGGGGAACACTGAAGCTTTCTTT.

The chain recombines TRBV29-1 with TRBJ2-5; TRBD2 agrees at 9 bases. The ends lost 7 bases at V and 4 bases at J; junction bases unmatched: 13. CDR1 and CDR2 from the germline V gene are SQVTM and ANQGSEA. This CDR3 is 15 amino acids long. CDR3 amino acids: CSACRGRATLETQYF. As DNA, the CDR3 is TGCAGCGCCTGCCGCGGGAGGGCCACTTTAGAGACCCAGTACTTC. Complete variable domain (other parts from reference TRBV29-1 and TRBJ2-5): SAVISQKPSRDICQRGTSLTIQCQVDSQVTMMFWYRQQPGQSLTLIATANQGSEATYESGFVIDKFPISRPNLTFSTLTVSNMSPEDSSIYLCSACRGRATLETQYFGPGTRLLVL.

A single count supports this clone. The chain has TRBV3-1 (or the pseudogene TRBV3-2) and TRBJ1-2; 8 nucleotides match TRBD1. Germline V gives CDR1 LGHDT, CDR2 YNNKEL (reference sequence). V was clipped by 3 bases and J by 6 bases; unmatched bases: 9. The CDR3 covers 15 residues. CDR3 in DNA: TGTGCCAGCAGCCAGCCCCGGACAGGGCTACATGGCTACACCTTC. Translated, it gives CASSQPRTGLHGYTF.

This chain connects TRBV5-1 to TRBJ2-1, with 10 bases fitting TRBD2. This CDR3 is 18 amino acids long. V lost 1 base to trimming and J lost 4 bases; unmatched junction nucleotides: 11. Germline V CDR1 and CDR2: SGHRS, YFSETQ. The CDR3: CASSLSGRADRWYNEQFF. In nucleotides, the CDR3 is TGCGCCAGCAGCTTGAGCGGGAGGGCCGATCGTTGGTACAATGAGCAGTTCTTC. The complete variable domain, with remaining parts taken from reference TRBV5-1 and TRBJ2-1, reads KAGVTQTPRYLIKTRGQQVTLSCSPISGHRSVSWYQQTPGQGLQFLFEYFSETQRNKGNFPGRFSGRQFSNSRSEMNVSTLELGDSALYLCASSLSGRADRWYNEQFFGPGTRLTVL.

This chain links TRBV28 with TRBJ1-1; D gene uncertain. Trimming removed 2 bases from V and 0 bases from J, with 7 bases in between. The CDR3 length is 14 residues. Germline CDR1 and CDR2: MDHEN and SYDVKM. CDR3 sequence: CASSLEGMNTEAFF. CDR3 DNA: TGTGCCAGCAGTTTAGAGGGAATGAACACTGAAGCTTTCTTT.

The chain uses TRBV9 and TRBJ1-3, with D maybe TRBD1 (6 bases). Deletions cut 2 bases from V and 0 bases from J, with 12 bases between. CDR1 is SGDLS, CDR2 YYNGEE, per germline. CDR3 length: 16 amino acids. The CDR3 loop is CASSVGRGFSGNTIYF. The CDR3 region has the DNA TGTGCCAGCAGCGTTGGGAGGGGGTTCTCTGGAAACACCATATATTTT.